This T cell receptor beta chain is from a study of blood T cell repertoires in COVID-19. Across the study: Sites across the United States, Italy and Spain contributed samples from acute and convalescent COVID-19.

The table came from immunoSEQ multiplex PCR; TCRdb's copy has only in-frame clones and leaves some out. The table records tens of thousands of clones, roughly 82% of them present only once. Germline V gives CDR1 MNHEY, CDR2 SMNVEV (reference sequence). CDR3 length equals 16 residues. Unmatched junction bases numbered 5, after V lost 5 bases and J lost 4 bases. Material: peripheral blood. V gene TRBV27 combines with J gene TRBJ2-3; 14 bases are shared with TRBD2. The source is a human donor in a cohort sampled during active COVID-19. The chain's CDR3 is CASSPGLAGGPDTQYF. The CDR3 DNA follows: TGTGCCAGCAGTCCTGGACTAGCGGGAGGCCCAGATACGCAGTATTTT.